This T cell receptor beta chain is drawn from a study of vaccination effects on CD4 cells after COVID-19. Study in general: Antigen-specific CD4+ T cells were expanded with viral peptide pools in the ViraFEST assay before sequencing. With around 10 ug/ml peptides and 9.5 to 10 IU/ml IL-2, over 1.5 million PBMC per well were cultured.

CDR3 length: 13 amino acids. V was trimmed by 0 bases and J by 8 bases, leaving 11 bases between them. Germline lookup yields CDR1 SGHRS and CDR2 YFSETQ. Profiled with immunoSEQ multiplex PCR; TCRdb holds only in-frame clones, not every one. The profile shows roughly 35,000 clones, around 80% of them singletons. A note on this clone: The antigen is not known.

Investigators separated out CD4+ T cells once less than 11 days of culture had passed. Infection dated between March and December 2020, before the Alpha, Beta and Delta variants reached the United States. All participants had two doses of either the BNT162b2 or mRNA-1273 vaccine. V gene TRBV5-1 combines with J gene TRBJ1-2; the D gene is possibly TRBD1 (5 bases). The TCR originated in a human donor who had a prior SARS-CoV-2 infection. Sequencing was performed on CD4+ T cells from PBMCs cultured without peptide, taken after COVID-19 vaccination. In nucleotides, the CDR3 is TGCGCCAGCAGCTTGGAGGCAGGGAGGGGCTACACCTTC. This codes for CASSLEAGRGYTF.